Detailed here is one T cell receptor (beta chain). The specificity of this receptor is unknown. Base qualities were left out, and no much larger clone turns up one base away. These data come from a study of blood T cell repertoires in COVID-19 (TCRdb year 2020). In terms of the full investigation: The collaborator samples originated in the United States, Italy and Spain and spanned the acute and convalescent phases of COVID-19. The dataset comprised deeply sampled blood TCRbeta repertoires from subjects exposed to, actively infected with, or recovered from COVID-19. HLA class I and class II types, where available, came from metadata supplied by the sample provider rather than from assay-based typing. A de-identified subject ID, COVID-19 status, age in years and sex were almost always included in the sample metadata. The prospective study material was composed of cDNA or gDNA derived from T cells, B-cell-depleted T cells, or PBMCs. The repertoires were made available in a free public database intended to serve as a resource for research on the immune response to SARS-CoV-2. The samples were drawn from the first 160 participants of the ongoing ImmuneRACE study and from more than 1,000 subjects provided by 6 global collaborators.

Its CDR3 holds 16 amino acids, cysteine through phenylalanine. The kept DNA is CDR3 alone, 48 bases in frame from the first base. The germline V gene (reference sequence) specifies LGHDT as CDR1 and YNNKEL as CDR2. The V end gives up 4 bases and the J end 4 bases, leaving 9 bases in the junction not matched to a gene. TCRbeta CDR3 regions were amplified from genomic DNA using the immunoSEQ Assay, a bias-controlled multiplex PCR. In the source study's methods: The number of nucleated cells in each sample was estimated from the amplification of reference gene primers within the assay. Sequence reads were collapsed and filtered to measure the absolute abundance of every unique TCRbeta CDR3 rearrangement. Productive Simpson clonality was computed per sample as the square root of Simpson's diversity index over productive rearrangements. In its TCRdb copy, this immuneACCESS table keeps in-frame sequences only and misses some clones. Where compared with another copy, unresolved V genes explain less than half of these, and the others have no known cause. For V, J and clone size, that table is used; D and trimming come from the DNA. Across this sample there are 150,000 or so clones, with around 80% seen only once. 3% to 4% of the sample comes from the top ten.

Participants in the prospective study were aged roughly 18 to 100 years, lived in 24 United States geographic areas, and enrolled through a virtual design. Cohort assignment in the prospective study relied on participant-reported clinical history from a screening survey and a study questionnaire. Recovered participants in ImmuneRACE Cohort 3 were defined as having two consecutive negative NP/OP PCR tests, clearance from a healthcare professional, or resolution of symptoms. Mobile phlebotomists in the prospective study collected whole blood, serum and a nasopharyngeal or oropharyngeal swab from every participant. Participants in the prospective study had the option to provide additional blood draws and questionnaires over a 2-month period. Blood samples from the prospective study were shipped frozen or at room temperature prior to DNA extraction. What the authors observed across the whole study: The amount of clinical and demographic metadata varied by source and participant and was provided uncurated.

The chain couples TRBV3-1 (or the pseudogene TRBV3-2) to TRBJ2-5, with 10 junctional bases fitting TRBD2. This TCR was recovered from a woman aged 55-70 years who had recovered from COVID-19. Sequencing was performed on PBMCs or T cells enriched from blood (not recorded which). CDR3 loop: CASSRTAGGPVETQYF. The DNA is TGTGCCAGCAGCCGGACAGCGGGGGGGCCGGTAGAGACCCAGTACTTC.